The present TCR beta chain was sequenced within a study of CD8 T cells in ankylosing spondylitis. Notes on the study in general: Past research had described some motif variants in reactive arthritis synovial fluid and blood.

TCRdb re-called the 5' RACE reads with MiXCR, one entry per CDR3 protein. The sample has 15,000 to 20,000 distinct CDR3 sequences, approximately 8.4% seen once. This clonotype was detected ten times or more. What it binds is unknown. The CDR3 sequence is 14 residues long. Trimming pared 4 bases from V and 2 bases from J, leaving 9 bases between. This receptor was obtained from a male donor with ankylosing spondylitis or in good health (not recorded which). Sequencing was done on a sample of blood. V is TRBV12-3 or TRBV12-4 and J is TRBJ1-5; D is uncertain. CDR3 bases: TGTGCCAGCAGTTATACGTCCGGCAATCAGCCCCAGCATTTT. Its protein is CASSYTSGNQPQHF.